This T cell receptor (beta chain) was observed in a study of T-cell reconstitution after alpha-beta-depleted transplantation in children. Construction of the TCRbeta library involved unique molecular identifiers. TCRdb reanalysed the PCR reads using MiXCR and keeps one entry per CDR3 protein. This sample has 440,000 or so distinct CDR3 sequences, with roughly a tenth found just once. V was shortened by 1 base and J by 13 bases, with 13 bases between the two germline ends. Looked up from germline, CDR1 is SGHVS and CDR2 is FNYEAQ. CDR3 size: 12 residues. The genes are TRBV7-6 and TRBJ2-5; either TRBD1 or TRBD2 may fit D (5 bases each). This TCR was sampled from a human donor who donated a stem cell graft to a child with acute myeloid leukemia. This specimen was PBMCs from the stem cell graft donor, taken from the stem cell graft. The CDR3 region is CASSLGRDQLYF. The CDR3 region has the DNA TGTGCCAGCAGCTTAGGCCGGGACCAGCTGTACTTC.